The 3 T cell receptor beta chains below all came from one sample that was sequenced in a study of cytomegalovirus exposure and HLA in healthy donors. PCR was performed using 60 Vbeta and 13 Jbeta primers. Profiled with immunoSEQ multiplex PCR; TCRdb holds only in-frame clones, not every one. This sample carries about 140,000 clones, roughly 76% of them seen once, and the ten largest clones take around 1.4%. Sequencing was carried out using PBMCs. The receptors derive from a woman aged 40-49 years in good health and CMV-seronegative.

The rearrangement joins TRBV19 to TRBJ2-5, with TRBD2 identical over 10 bases. V was clipped by 3 bases and J by 4 bases; unmatched bases: 8. CDR3 length: 16 amino acids. Germline CDR1 and CDR2: LNHDA and SQIVND (reference sequence). The CDR3 coding sequence is TGTGCCAGTAGTATTCGGTGGGGACTAGCGCCAGAGACCCAGTACTTC. Translating it yields CASSIRWGLAPETQYF.

The rearrangement joins TRBV14 to TRBJ2-7; TRBD2 aligns across 8 bases. V lost 4 bases to trimming and J lost 2 bases; unmatched junction nucleotides: 10. Germline V gene lookup returns CDR1 SGHDN and CDR2 FVKESK. The CDR3 length is 16 residues. CDR3 loop: CASSPIRGSGAYEQYF. CDR3 sequence (DNA): TGTGCCAGCAGCCCCATTCGGGGTAGCGGGGCCTACGAGCAGTACTTC. The whole variable domain, remainder taken from reference TRBV14 and TRBJ2-7, is EAGVTQFPSHSVIEKGQTVTLRCDPISGHDNLYWYRRVMGKEIKFLLHFVKESKQDESGMPNNRFLAERTGGTYSTLKVQPAELEDSGVYFCASSPIRGSGAYEQYFGPGTRLTVT.

J is TRBJ1-3 and V is TRBV9; D uncertain. The CDR3 has 15 residues. Trimming shortened V by 4 bases and J by 4 bases, and 15 bases separated the two germline ends. The germline CDR1 and CDR2 sequences are SGDLS and YYNGEE. CDR3 coding DNA: TGTGCCAGCAGCCCCGTCTTTGCGAGGGGAAACACCATATATTTT. Translated, it gives CASSPVFARGNTIYF.